This TCR beta chain was identified during a study of blood T cell repertoires in COVID-19. Study background: The samples span acute and convalescent COVID-19 from the United States, Italy and Spain. From T cells, B-cell-depleted T cells, or PBMCs came the material, which was cDNA or gDNA.

CDR1 and CDR2 (germline): DFQATT, SNEGSKA (reference sequence). The CDR3 has 13 residues. V was shortened by 3 bases and J by 8 bases, with 13 bases between the two germline ends. Methods used by the authors: Nucleated cell number was recorded as an estimate derived from reference gene primer amplification. Using immunoSEQ multiplex PCR, the repertoire was profiled, and TCRdb retains in-frame clones only, with some absent. The V and J calls and clone size come from that table; D and trimming were worked out from the DNA. The data show 200,000 to 300,000 clones, over 80% seen once. The chain recombines TRBV20-1 with TRBJ1-4; D is perhaps TRBD1 (6 bases). Input material: peripheral blood. The sequence came from a human donor in a cohort sampled during active COVID-19. The CDR3 DNA reads as TGCAGTGCTAGTTCAAGGGGGAACGAAAAACTGTTTTTT. This gives the protein CSASSRGNEKLFF.